This T cell receptor (beta chain) was captured in a study of T cell responses to AZD1222 COVID-19 vaccine. Sequenced by immunoSEQ multiplex PCR; TCRdb stores in-frame clones only, minus some. Among about 84,000 clones listed, around nine tenths were seen once. Of note for this clone: Its matching antigen is unknown.

The study, taken as a whole, reports: Recipients of AZD1222 seropositive at baseline numbered only 5 or 6.

The germline V and J ends were trimmed by 4 bases and 4 bases, with 13 bases remaining between them. The CDR3 extends over 14 amino acids. Germline lookup yields CDR1 LNHDA and CDR2 SQIVND (reference sequence). Sequencing used peripheral blood, obtained on day 0 of AZD1222 vaccination. The origin of this receptor is an adult in good health. This sequence joins TRBV19 and TRBJ2-5; possibly TRBD2 for D (5 bases). CDR3 coding DNA: TGTGCCAGTAGTAGCCCGCCTAGCAGAGAGACCCAGTACTTC. This encodes CASSSPPSRETQYF. The variable domain in full, with the rest retrieved from reference TRBV19 and TRBJ2-5, is DGGITQSPKYLFRKEGQNVTLSCEQNLNHDAMYWYRQDPGQGLRLIYYSQIVNDFQKGDIAEGYSVSREKKESFPLTVTSAQKNPTAFYLCASSSPPSRETQYFGPGTRLLVL.